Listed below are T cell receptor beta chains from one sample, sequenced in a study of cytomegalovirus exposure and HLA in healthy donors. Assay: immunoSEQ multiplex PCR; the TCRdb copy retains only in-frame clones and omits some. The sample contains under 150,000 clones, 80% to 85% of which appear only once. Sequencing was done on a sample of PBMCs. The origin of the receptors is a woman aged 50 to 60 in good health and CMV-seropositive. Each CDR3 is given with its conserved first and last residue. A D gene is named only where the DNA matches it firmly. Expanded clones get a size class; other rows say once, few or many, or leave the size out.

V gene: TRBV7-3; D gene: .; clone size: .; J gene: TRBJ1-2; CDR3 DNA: TGTGCCAGCAGCTTGACAGCTTACTATGGCTACACCTTC; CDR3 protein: CASSLTAYYGYTF
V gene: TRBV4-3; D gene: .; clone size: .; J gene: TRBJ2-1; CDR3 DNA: TGCGCCAGCAGCCAAGTTCTAGGGGACTACAATGAGCAGTTCTTC; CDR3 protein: CASSQVLGDYNEQFF
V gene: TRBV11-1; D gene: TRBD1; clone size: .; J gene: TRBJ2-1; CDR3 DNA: TGTGCCAGCAGCTTAGACAGGGGGAGGTTCAATGAGCAGTTCTTC; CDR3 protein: CASSLDRGRFNEQFF
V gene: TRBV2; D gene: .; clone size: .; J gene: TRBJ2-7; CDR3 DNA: TGTGCCACTAGACCTGAGGGGGCCTACGAGCAGTACTTC; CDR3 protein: CATRPEGAYEQYF
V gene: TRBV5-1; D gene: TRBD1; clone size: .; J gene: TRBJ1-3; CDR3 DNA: TGCGCCAGCAGGACCGGGACAGGCGAAAACACCATATATTTT; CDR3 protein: CASRTGTGENTIYF
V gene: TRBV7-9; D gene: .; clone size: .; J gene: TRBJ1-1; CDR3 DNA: TGTGCCAGCAGCCCAAGAGGGATGAACACTGAAGCTTTCTTT; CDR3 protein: CASSPRGMNTEAFF
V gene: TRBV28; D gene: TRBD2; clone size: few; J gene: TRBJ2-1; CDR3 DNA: TGTGCCAGCAGTTTGGTGATGGAGACTAGCGGGAGTCCGGGGCCCTACAATGAGCAGTTCTTC; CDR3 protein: CASSLVMETSGSPGPYNEQFF
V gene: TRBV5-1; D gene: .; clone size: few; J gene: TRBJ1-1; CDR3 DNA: TGCGCCAGCAGTCACGACAGGCGGATTATGAACACTGAAGCTTTCTTT; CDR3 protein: CASSHDRRIMNTEAFF
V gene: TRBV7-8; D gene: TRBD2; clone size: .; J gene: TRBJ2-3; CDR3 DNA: TGTGCCAGCAGCTTAGGAGGGTCAAGCGGGGGGCCCACAGATACGCAGTATTTT; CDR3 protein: CASSLGGSSGGPTDTQYF
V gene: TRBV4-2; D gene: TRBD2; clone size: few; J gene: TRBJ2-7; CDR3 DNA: TGTGCCAGCAGCCGAGGGACTAGCGGGGACCCCTACGAGCAGTACTTC; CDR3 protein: CASSRGTSGDPYEQYF
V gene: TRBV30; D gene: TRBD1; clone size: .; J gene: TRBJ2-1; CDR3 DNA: TGTGGCAGACAGGGGACCCCGGCGTACAATGAGCAGTTCTTC; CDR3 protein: CGRQGTPAYNEQFF
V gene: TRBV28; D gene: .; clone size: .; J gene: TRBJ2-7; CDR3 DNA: TGTGCCAGCAGTTCACAGGGCAACGAGCAGTACTTC; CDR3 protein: CASSSQGNEQYF
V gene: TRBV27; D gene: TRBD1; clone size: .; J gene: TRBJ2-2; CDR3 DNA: TGTGCCGGCCGTCGGACAGGGGGCACCGGGGAGCTGTTTTTT; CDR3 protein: CAGRRTGGTGELFF
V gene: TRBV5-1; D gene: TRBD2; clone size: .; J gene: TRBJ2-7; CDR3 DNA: TGCGCCAGCAGCTTGGCAGCGGGGCTCTTCTACGAGCAGTACTTC; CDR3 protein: CASSLAAGLFYEQYF
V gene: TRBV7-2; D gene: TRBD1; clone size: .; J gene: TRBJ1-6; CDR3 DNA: TGTGCCAGCAGGACAGACAGGGTATATAATTCACCCCTCCACTTT; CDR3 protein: CASRTDRVYNSPLHF
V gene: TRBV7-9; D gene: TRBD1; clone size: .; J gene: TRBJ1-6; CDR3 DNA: TGTGCCAGCAGCTTACGGGGGACAGTAAATTCACCCCTCCACTTT; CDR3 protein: CASSLRGTVNSPLHF
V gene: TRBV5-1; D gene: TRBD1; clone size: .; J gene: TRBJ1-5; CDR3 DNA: TGCGCCAGCAAACGACAGGGCGATCAGCCCCAGCATTTT; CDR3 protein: CASKRQGDQPQHF
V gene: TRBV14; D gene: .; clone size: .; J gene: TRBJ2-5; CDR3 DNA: TGTGCCAGCAGACTGGGCCCCAGAAGGCCAGAGACCCAGTACTTC; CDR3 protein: CASRLGPRRPETQYF
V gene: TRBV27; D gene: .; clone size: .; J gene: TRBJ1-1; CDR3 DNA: TGTGCCAGCAGGAACAGACCGATCCCATCTAACACTGAAGCTTTCTTT; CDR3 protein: CASRNRPIPSNTEAFF
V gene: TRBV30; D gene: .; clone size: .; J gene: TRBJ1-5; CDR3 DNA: TGTGCCTGGGGAAAGACTGTCCAAAATCAGCCCCAGCATTTT; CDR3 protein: CAWGKTVQNQPQHF
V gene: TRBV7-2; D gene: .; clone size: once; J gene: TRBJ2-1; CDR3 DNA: TGTGCCAGCAGCTTAGATCGGCAGGGCACTGAGCAGTTCTTC; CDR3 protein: CASSLDRQGTEQFF
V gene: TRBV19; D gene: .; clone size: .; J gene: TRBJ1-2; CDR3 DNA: TGTGCCAGTAGTATCACAATGGGCAGGGGAGATGGCTACACCTTC; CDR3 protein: CASSITMGRGDGYTF
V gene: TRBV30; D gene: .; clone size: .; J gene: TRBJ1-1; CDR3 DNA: TGTGCCCAGACGGGGGGGAGGGGCACTGAAGCTTTCTTT; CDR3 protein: CAQTGGRGTEAFF
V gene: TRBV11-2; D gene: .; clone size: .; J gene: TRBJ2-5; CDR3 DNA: TGTGCCAGCAGCGGGCAGTACAGAGAGACCCAGTACTTC; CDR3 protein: CASSGQYRETQYF
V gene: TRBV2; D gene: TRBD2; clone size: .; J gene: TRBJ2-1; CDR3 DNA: TGTGCCAGCAGCCTAACTAGCGGGGGCTACAATGAGCAGTTCTTC; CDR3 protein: CASSLTSGGYNEQFF
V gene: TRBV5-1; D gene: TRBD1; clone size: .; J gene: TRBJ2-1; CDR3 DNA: TGCGCCAGCAGTCAGTACAGGGGGAATGAGCAGTTCTTC; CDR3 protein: CASSQYRGNEQFF
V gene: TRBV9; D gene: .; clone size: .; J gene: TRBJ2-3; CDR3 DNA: TGTGCCAGCAGCTCAGGGGCAGGGCACAGAGATACGCAGTATTTT; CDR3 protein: CASSSGAGHRDTQYF
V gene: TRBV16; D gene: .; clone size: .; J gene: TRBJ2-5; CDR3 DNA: TGTGCCAGCAGCCAATCGAGGACGGGGGAGACCCAGTACTTC; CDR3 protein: CASSQSRTGETQYF
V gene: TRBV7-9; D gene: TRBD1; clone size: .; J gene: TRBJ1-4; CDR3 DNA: TGTGCCAGCAGCTTAACGGACAGGGGGATTGCAACTAATGAAAAACTGTTTTTT; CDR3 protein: CASSLTDRGIATNEKLFF
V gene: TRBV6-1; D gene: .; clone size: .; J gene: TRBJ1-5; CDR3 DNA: TGTGCCAGCAATCGAGCTCTTAGCAATCAGCCCCAGCATTTT; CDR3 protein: CASNRALSNQPQHF
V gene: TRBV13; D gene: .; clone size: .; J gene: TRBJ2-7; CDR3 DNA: TGTGCCAGCAGCTTAGGCGGCAGGGTAGGGACCTACGAGCAGTACTTC; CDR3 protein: CASSLGGRVGTYEQYF
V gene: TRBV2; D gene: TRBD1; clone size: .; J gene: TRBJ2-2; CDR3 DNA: TGTGCCAGCAGTGTTTCCGGGACAGGGGGCTACACCGGGGAGCTGTTTTTT; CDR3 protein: CASSVSGTGGYTGELFF
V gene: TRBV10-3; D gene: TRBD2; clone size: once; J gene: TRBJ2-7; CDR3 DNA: TGTGCCATCACTAGGACTAGCGGACCCTACGAGCAGTACTTC; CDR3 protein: CAITRTSGPYEQYF
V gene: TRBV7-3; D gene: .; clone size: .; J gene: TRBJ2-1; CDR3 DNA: TGTGCCAGCAGCTTATCAGGGGCGCGTAATGAGCAGTTCTTC; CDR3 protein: CASSLSGARNEQFF
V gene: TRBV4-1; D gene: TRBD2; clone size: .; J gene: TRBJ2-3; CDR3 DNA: TGCGCCAGCAGCCAAGGGGGACTAGCGGGAGGGACAGATACGCAGTATTTT; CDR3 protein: CASSQGGLAGGTDTQYF
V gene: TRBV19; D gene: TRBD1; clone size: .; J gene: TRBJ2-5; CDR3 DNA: TGTGCCAGCAAAAAGGAACAGGGGGGAGAGACCCAGTACTTC; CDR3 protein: CASKKEQGGETQYF
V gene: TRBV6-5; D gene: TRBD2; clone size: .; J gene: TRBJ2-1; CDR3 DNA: TGTGCCAGCAGTTACCGTCAGCGGGGGGGCGCTAATGAGCAGTTCTTC; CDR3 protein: CASSYRQRGGANEQFF
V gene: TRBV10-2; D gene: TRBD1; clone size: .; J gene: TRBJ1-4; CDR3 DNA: TGCGCCAGCGGCCGGGACAGGGATGAAAAACTGTTTTTT; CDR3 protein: CASGRDRDEKLFF
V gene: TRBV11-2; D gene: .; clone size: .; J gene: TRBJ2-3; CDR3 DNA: TGTGCCAGCAGCTTCGGCAGCGCGGATACGCAGTATTTT; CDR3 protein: CASSFGSADTQYF